The clone carrying this TCR beta chain was recorded a few times. Its antigen is as yet unknown. The PCR contained 60 Vbeta and 13 Jbeta primers. The protocol was immunoSEQ multiplex PCR, while the TCRdb copy is restricted to in-frame clones and leaves out a portion. The sample yields over 150,000 clones, 75% to 90% seen once. This entry comes from a study of cytomegalovirus exposure and HLA in healthy donors. In the study overall: From donors who were HLA-typed, an early data release held about 85 million unique TCRs. Findings and limits, study-wide: Rates of TCR association differed by HLA locus in a later analysis, with DRB1 highest and HLA-C lowest. Reported performance of the classifier showed diagnosis of cytomegalovirus status with high specificity and sensitivity.

After removal of 8 bases from V and 7 bases from J, the junction contained 3 bases not matched to a gene. CDR1 is SNHLY, CDR2 FYNNEI, per germline. CDR3 length: 14 amino acids. The V call is TRBV2, the J call TRBJ2-2; the match to TRBD2 covers 14 bases. Sequenced material: PBMCs. The clonotype was recovered from a male donor in good health and CMV-seronegative. The CDR3 DNA is TGTGCCAGCGGACTAGCGGGGGGTAGCGGGGAGCTGTTTTTT. This encodes CASGLAGGSGELFF. Using reference TRBV2 and TRBJ2-2 for the parts outside the CDR3, the full variable domain is EPEVTQTPSHQVTQMGQEVILRCVPISNHLYFYWYRQILGQKVEFLVSFYNNEISEKSEIFDDQFSVERPDGSNFTLKIRSTKLEDSAMYFCASGLAGGSGELFFGEGSRLTVL.